This T cell receptor (beta chain) was documented in a study of blood T cell repertoires in COVID-19. The CDR3 runs to 14 residues. CDR1 is LNHDA and CDR2 is SQIVND in the germline V gene (reference sequence). Trimming took 3 bases from V and 2 from J, leaving 9 bases between them. The study drew participants aged roughly 18 to 89 years from under 30 US areas. Sequenced by immunoSEQ multiplex PCR; TCRdb stores in-frame clones only, minus some. The sample contains 250,000 or so clones, about 87% of which appear only once. The source is a woman aged 45-60 years who had recovered from COVID-19. The V and J genes are TRBV19 and TRBJ2-3; the D is unclear. Sequenced: PBMCs or T cells enriched from blood (not recorded which). CDR3 sequence: CASSIATDTDTQYF. The DNA of the CDR3 is TGTGCCAGTAGTATTGCCACAGACACAGATACGCAGTATTTT.